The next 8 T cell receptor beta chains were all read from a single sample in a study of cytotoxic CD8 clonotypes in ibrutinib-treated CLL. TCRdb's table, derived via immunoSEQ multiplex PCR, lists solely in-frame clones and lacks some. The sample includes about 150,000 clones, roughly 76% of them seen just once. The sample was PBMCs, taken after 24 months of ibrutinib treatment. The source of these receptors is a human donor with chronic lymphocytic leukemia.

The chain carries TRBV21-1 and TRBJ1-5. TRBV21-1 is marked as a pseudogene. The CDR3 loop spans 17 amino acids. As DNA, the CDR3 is TGTGCCAGCAGCAAAGGGAACCCCGGGGCCCCTGATCAGCCCCAGCATTTT. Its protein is CASSKGNPGAPDQPQHF.

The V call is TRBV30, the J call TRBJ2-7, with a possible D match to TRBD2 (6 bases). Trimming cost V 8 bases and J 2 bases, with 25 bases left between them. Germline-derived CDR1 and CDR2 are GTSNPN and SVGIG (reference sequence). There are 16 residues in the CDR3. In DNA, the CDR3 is TGTGCCACCTATACTGCCCCCGGGACGGGAGCCTACGAGCAGTACTTC. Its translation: CATYTAPGTGAYEQYF.

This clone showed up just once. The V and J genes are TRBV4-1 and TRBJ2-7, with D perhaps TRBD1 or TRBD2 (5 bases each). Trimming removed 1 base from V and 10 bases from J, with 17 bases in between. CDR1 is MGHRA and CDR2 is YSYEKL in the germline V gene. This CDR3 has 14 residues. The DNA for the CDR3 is TGCGCCAGCAGCCAAGGGGACCAACGGCCTGACCAGTACTTC. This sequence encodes CASSQGDQRPDQYF.

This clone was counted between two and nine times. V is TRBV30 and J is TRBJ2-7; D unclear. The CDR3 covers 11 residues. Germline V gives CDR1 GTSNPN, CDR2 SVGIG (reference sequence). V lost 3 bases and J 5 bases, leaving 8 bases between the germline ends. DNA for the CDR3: TGTGCCTGGAGATGGTGGAACGAGCAGTACTTC. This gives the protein CAWRWWNEQYF.

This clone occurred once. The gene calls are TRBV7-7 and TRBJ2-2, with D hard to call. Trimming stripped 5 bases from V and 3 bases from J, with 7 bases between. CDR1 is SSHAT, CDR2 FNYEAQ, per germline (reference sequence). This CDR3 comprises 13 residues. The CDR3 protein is CASSPRDTGELFF. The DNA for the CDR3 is TGTGCCAGCAGCCCCCGGGACACCGGGGAGCTGTTTTTT.

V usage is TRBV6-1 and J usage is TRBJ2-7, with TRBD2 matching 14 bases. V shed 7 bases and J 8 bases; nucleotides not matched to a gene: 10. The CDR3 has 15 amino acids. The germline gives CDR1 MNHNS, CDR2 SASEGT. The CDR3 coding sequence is TGTGCCAGCACCCCGGGACTAGCGGGGGACGCACAGCAGTACTTC. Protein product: CASTPGLAGDAQQYF.

CDR3 in amino acids: CSVEGGLNYGYTF. The CDR3 DNA reads TGCAGCGTTGAAGGAGGGCTGAACTATGGCTACACCTTC. The chain links TRBV29-1 to TRBJ1-2; D is unresolved. There are 13 residues in the CDR3. Trimming stripped 1 base from V and 2 bases from J, with 8 bases between. The germline CDR1 and CDR2 sequences are SQVTM and ANQGSEA.

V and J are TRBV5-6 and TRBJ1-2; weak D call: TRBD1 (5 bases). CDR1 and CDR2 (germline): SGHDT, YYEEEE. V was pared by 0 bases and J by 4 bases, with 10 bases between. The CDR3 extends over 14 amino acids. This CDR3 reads CASSLGPGTYGYTF. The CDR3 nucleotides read TGTGCCAGCAGCTTGGGCCCAGGGACCTATGGCTACACCTTC.